This TCR beta chain was identified in a study of regulatory T cells in long-lasting Graves disease. Indicated time point: newly diagnosed GD, antithyroid drugs for less than 3 months. The authors made the TCR library using RNA they extracted from PBMCs. Both iRepertoire HTBI primers and Arm-PCR of CDR3 regions were used to build the TCR beta libraries. Via MiXCR, TCRdb re-called the multiplex PCR reads, giving one row per CDR3 protein. Altogether fewer than 650,000 distinct CDR3 sequences are present, around 17% being singletons, with the ten largest covering 15% to 20%. These sequences were also reported in another study, on T cells in Graves' hyperthyroidism and ophthalmopathy. That study reports: TCR CDR3 regions were first amplified by RT-PCR with HTBI primers.

The clonotype comes from a woman in her 30s with Graves disease. The sequencing used peripheral blood mononuclear cells (PBMCs), collected at new diagnosis, from a patient treated with antithyroid drugs.

The CDR3 nucleotides are TGTGCCAGCAGTGAATGGGCAGGAGTTTACAATGAGCAGTTCTTC. Protein: CASSEWAGVYNEQFF. The rearrangement joins TRBV6-1 to TRBJ2-1; D is uncertain. V was trimmed by 2 bases and J by 4 bases, leaving 12 bases between them. The CDR3 has 15 amino acids. Germline V gene data show CDR1 as MNHNS and CDR2 as SASEGT.